This TCR beta chain is drawn from a study of PD-1 blockade in classical Hodgkin lymphoma. Overall study results and limits: Sources of repertoire differences remain undefined, possibly disease activity or prior therapy. Relapsed/refractory patients reportedly had the lowest baseline TCR diversity, below newly diagnosed patients, who were below healthy donors.

V was cut by 5 bases and J by 2 bases, with 12 bases left in between. Per germline, CDR1 SQVTM and CDR2 ANQGSEA. CDR3 length: 13 amino acids. This clone was seen a single time. Antigen specificity is unknown. Assay used: immunoSEQ multiplex PCR; TCRdb lists only in-frame clones, some missing. The data contain roughly 30,000 clones, roughly 89% of them singletons. Time point given: newly diagnosed, previously untreated cHL patient sample. Thawed PBMCs were the source of CD4+ T cells, purified by magnetic negative selection. The authors compared against newly diagnosed, untreated classical Hodgkin lymphoma PBMCs.

The J gene is TRBJ1-1, the V gene TRBV29-1; possible D gene TRBD1, 5 bases. This sequence originates from a human donor with classical Hodgkin lymphoma. Source material: CD4+ T cells from blood. CDR3 loop: CSVSGQSNTEAFF. The CDR3 DNA reads as TGCAGCGTTTCGGGGCAAAGCAACACTGAAGCTTTCTTT.